These 12 T cell receptor beta chains originate from one sample sequenced in a study of cytomegalovirus exposure and HLA in healthy donors. TCRdb's copy holds only in-frame clones and misses some; the assay was immunoSEQ multiplex PCR. The sample lists some 140,000 clones, 70% to 90% occurring once. The sample taken for sequencing was PBMCs. All receptors derive from a human donor in good health.

The chain combines TRBV4-1 with TRBJ1-1; no firm D call. This CDR3 contains 13 residues. V was pared by 1 base and J by 12 bases, with 15 bases between. CDR1 is MGHRA and CDR2 is YSYEKL in the germline V gene. The CDR3 reads CASSQVTGLGSFF. DNA of the CDR3: TGCGCCAGCAGCCAAGTTACGGGGTTGGGATCTTTCTTT.

The chain uses TRBV7-9 and TRBJ1-1; perhaps TRBD1 as D (5 bases). V lost 1 base to trimming and J lost 11 bases, with 14 bases between them. The CDR3 has 13 residues. Germline CDR1 is SEHNR and CDR2 is FQNEAQ (reference sequence). The CDR3 DNA follows: TGTGCCAGCAGCTTAGGACCCAGCGGGGGTGCTTTCTTT. This translates into CASSLGPSGGAFF.

The rearrangement joins TRBV7-2 to TRBJ2-5; maybe TRBD2 (6 bases). V dropped 1 base and J dropped 3 bases, with 15 bases sitting between them. Germline V gene data show CDR1 as SGHTA and CDR2 as FQGNSA. The CDR3 is 16 amino acids. CDR3 nucleotides: TGTGCCAGCAGCTTAGTAGGTTTTAGCGGTAAAGAGACCCAGTACTTC. It codes for CASSLVGFSGKETQYF. Supplemented by reference TRBV7-2 and TRBJ2-5, the full variable domain reads GAGVSQSPSNKVTEKGKDVELRCDPISGHTALYWYRQSLGQGLEFLIYFQGNSAPDKSGLPSDRFSAERTGGSVSTLTIQRTQQEDSAVYLCASSLVGFSGKETQYFGPGTRLLVL.

This clone has a single count. The chain joins TRBV11-1 to TRBJ2-5, with D perhaps TRBD2 (5 bases). The V end was cut by 1 base, the J end by 3 bases, with 9 bases between. Germline-derived CDR1 and CDR2 are SGHAT and FQDESV (reference sequence). There are 14 residues in the CDR3. The CDR3 is CASSLDPSKETQYF. As DNA, the CDR3 is TGTGCCAGCAGCTTAGATCCTAGCAAAGAGACCCAGTACTTC.

The gene calls are TRBV5-1 and TRBJ2-7; 9 bases are shared with TRBD1. The CDR3 has 16 residues. The V gene end was trimmed by 2 bases and the J gene end by 7 bases; junction bases not matched to a gene: 13. CDR1 SGHRS and CDR2 YFSETQ come from the germline V gene. CDR3 protein: CASSLPTGTGPGEQYF. The CDR3 DNA reads as TGCGCCAGCAGCTTACCAACCGGGACAGGGCCAGGGGAGCAGTACTTC. The variable domain in full, completed from reference TRBV5-1 and TRBJ2-7, reads KAGVTQTPRYLIKTRGQQVTLSCSPISGHRSVSWYQQTPGQGLQFLFEYFSETQRNKGNFPGRFSGRQFSNSRSEMNVSTLELGDSALYLCASSLPTGTGPGEQYFGPGTRLTVT.

DNA of the CDR3: TGTGCCAGCAGTTCTTTAGCGGGGGGTCGCACCGGGGAGCTGTTTTTT. This codes for CASSSLAGGRTGELFF. This chain links TRBV27 with TRBJ2-2, with 10 positions matching TRBD2. V gave up 4 bases and J gave up 4 bases; unmatched junction bases: 6. The germline CDR1 and CDR2 sequences are MNHEY and SMNVEV (reference sequence). There are 16 residues in the CDR3.

The table lists this clone with a count of one. The chain joins TRBV27 to TRBJ2-1; D gene unclear. V gave up 3 bases and J gave up 0 bases, with 6 bases separating them. The CDR3 has 14 amino acids. CDR1 and CDR2 from the germline V gene are MNHEY and SMNVEV (reference sequence). CDR3 in DNA: TGTGCCAGCAGTTTGTTCAGCTCCTACAATGAGCAGTTCTTC. Residues: CASSLFSSYNEQFF.

This clone was found a few times. The gene calls are TRBV7-2 and TRBJ1-2, with 9 positions matching TRBD1. Trimming took 6 bases from V and 5 from J; bases not matched to a gene: 13. The CDR3 loop spans 16 amino acids. Germline V gives CDR1 SGHTA, CDR2 FQGNSA. Here the CDR3 reads CASSVDRTGQGYGYTF. CDR3 DNA: TGTGCCAGCAGTGTCGACCGGACTGGACAGGGGTATGGCTACACCTTC.

As concerns this clone: An end of the junction differs from the germline gene, which may be a read error. The chain recombines TRBV5-6 with TRBJ2-2, with TRBD2 identical over 9 bases. This CDR3 is built from 15 residues. Germline values: CDR1 SGHDT, CDR2 YYEEEE. CDR3 nucleotide sequence: TGTGCCAGCAGCTTAATCGGGACTAGCACCGGTGAGCTGTTTTTT. Translating it yields CASSLIGTSTGELFF.

The V gene is TRBV6-6, the J gene TRBJ2-1; D is perhaps TRBD2 (7 bases). V lost 2 bases to trimming and J lost 8 bases, with 13 bases between them. The CDR3 is 14 residues long. CDR1 MNHNY and CDR2 SVGAGI come from the germline V gene (reference sequence). The CDR3 sequence is CASSYRGGPDEQFF. The CDR3 DNA sequence: TGTGCCAGCAGTTACAGGGGGGGCCCAGATGAGCAGTTCTTC.

The chain uses TRBV5-1 and TRBJ1-2; the match to TRBD1 covers 9 bases. CDR1 and CDR2 (germline): SGHRS, YFSETQ. V was pared by 3 bases and J by 4 bases, with 4 bases of the junction left unmatched. The CDR3 totals 14 residues. The DNA of the CDR3 is TGCGCCAGCAGCTGGGACAGGGATGCCTATGGCTACACCTTC. Residues: CASSWDRDAYGYTF.

The chain recombines TRBV27 with TRBJ2-1, with D possibly being TRBD2 (5 bases). With 10 bases removed from V and 8 bases from J, the gap between germline ends came to 27 bases. This CDR3 has 16 amino acids. Germline CDR1 is MNHEY and CDR2 is SMNVEV (reference sequence). The CDR3 DNA reads as TGTGCCACGTCGAAAGTCGGCGGGTGGTCGCGACATGAGCAGTTCTTC. Residues: CATSKVGGWSRHEQFF.